Listed below are T cell receptor beta chains from one sample, sequenced in a study of T cells after yellow fever vaccination. MiXCR, run by TCRdb on the 5' RACE reads, gives a single entry per CDR3 protein. This table has 510,000 or so distinct CDR3 sequences, under 25% appearing once. The source material was PBMCs, sampled 15 days after the yellow fever booster vaccination. Source of these receptors: a man aged 25-40 years who received the YFV17D yellow fever vaccine. Each CDR3 is given with its conserved first and last residue. Fields, in order: J gene, clone size, V gene, D gene, CDR3 DNA, CDR3 protein. D genes are given only for firm matches. A row's size may be missing; if present it is once, few, many or a size class.

J gene: TRBJ2-2; clone size: few; V gene: TRBV27; D gene: TRBD1; CDR3 DNA: TGTGCCAGCAGTTTCAGGACAGGGATTACCGGGGAGCTGTTTTTT; CDR3 protein: CASSFRTGITGELFF
J gene: TRBJ2-3; clone size: NA; V gene: TRBV29-1; D gene: TRBD1; CDR3 DNA: TGCAGCGTATTAGGGACAGGTAAAGACACAGATACGCAGTATTTT; CDR3 protein: CSVLGTGKDTDTQYF
J gene: TRBJ2-1; clone size: few; V gene: TRBV28; D gene: TRBD2; CDR3 DNA: TGTGCCAGCAGAACCCAGACTAGCTTCATTCATGAGCAGTTCTTC; CDR3 protein: CASRTQTSFIHEQFF
J gene: TRBJ2-7; clone size: NA; V gene: TRBV20-1; D gene: NA; CDR3 DNA: TGCAGTGCTCTAGAAAGGTACGAGCAGTACTTC; CDR3 protein: CSALERYEQYF
J gene: TRBJ2-7; clone size: few; V gene: TRBV11-2; D gene: NA; CDR3 DNA: TGTGCCAGCAGCTTAGATGAAACCCCACGCGGGTTCGAGCAGTACTTC; CDR3 protein: CASSLDETPRGFEQYF
J gene: TRBJ1-1; clone size: NA; V gene: TRBV20-1; D gene: NA; CDR3 DNA: TGCAGTGCTAGGGGGGAGGAAGCTTTCTTT; CDR3 protein: CSARGEEAFF
J gene: TRBJ2-3; clone size: NA; V gene: TRBV20-1; D gene: NA; CDR3 DNA: TGCAGTGCCCACACAGATACGCAGTATTTT; CDR3 protein: CSAHTDTQYF
J gene: TRBJ1-1; clone size: NA; V gene: TRBV5-1; D gene: NA; CDR3 DNA: TGCGCCAGCAGCGCAGGGAGTACCTTGAACACTGAAGCTTTCTTT; CDR3 protein: CASSAGSTLNTEAFF
J gene: TRBJ2-1; clone size: few; V gene: TRBV7-2; D gene: NA; CDR3 DNA: TGTGCCAGCAGCTTAGATGCTGGCGCCGGGAGGGGGCAGCAGTTCTTC; CDR3 protein: CASSLDAGAGRGQQFF
J gene: TRBJ1-5; clone size: NA; V gene: TRBV5-1; D gene: TRBD1; CDR3 DNA: TGCGCCAGCAGCTCCATGACAGGGGAGACTCAGCCCCAGCATTTT; CDR3 protein: CASSSMTGETQPQHF
J gene: TRBJ2-7; clone size: few; V gene: TRBV2; D gene: NA; CDR3 DNA: TGTGCCAGCAGTGAATCGGCAGAGCAGTACTTC; CDR3 protein: CASSESAEQYF
J gene: TRBJ2-1; clone size: NA; V gene: TRBV29-1; D gene: NA; CDR3 DNA: TGCAGCGCTGACGGCGGTGAACGCAATGAGCAGTTCTTC; CDR3 protein: CSADGGERNEQFF
J gene: TRBJ2-7; clone size: NA; V gene: TRBV7-2; D gene: NA; CDR3 DNA: TGTGCCAGCAGCTTAGCGGGAGATCCCGAGCAGTACTTC; CDR3 protein: CASSLAGDPEQYF
J gene: TRBJ2-7; clone size: NA; V gene: TRBV4-3; D gene: TRBD1; CDR3 DNA: TGCGCCAGCAGCCAAAGCATCCCCGGGACAGGGTACCACGAGCAGTACTTC; CDR3 protein: CASSQSIPGTGYHEQYF
J gene: TRBJ2-7; clone size: once; V gene: TRBV5-1; D gene: NA; CDR3 DNA: TGCGCCAGCAGCCTGAGACTAGGCTCCTACGAGCAGTACTTC; CDR3 protein: CASSLRLGSYEQYF
J gene: TRBJ2-1; clone size: few; V gene: TRBV5-1; D gene: NA; CDR3 DNA: TGCGCCAGCAGCTTGGAGGGGTCGGCGGGGTTCTTC; CDR3 protein: CASSLEGSAGFF
J gene: TRBJ2-1; clone size: few; V gene: TRBV15; D gene: NA; CDR3 DNA: TGTGCCACCAGCCGTGACTACAATGAGCAGTTCTTC; CDR3 protein: CATSRDYNEQFF
J gene: TRBJ2-5; clone size: NA; V gene: TRBV10-3; D gene: NA; CDR3 DNA: TGTGCCATCAGGGCCGGTTCTTTTGAAGAGACCCAGTACTTC; CDR3 protein: CAIRAGSFEETQYF
J gene: TRBJ2-5; clone size: NA; V gene: TRBV5-1; D gene: NA; CDR3 DNA: TGCGCCAGCAGCGCCAAGGGCCCTCAAGAGACCCAGTACTTC; CDR3 protein: CASSAKGPQETQYF
J gene: TRBJ2-1; clone size: NA; V gene: TRBV9; D gene: TRBD1; CDR3 DNA: TGTGCCAGCAGTAAGTGGGGACAGACCTACAATGAGCAGTTCTTC; CDR3 protein: CASSKWGQTYNEQFF
J gene: TRBJ1-3; clone size: few; V gene: TRBV6-1; D gene: TRBD1; CDR3 DNA: TGTGCCAGCAGGGGACAGACCTCTGGAAACACCATATATTTT; CDR3 protein: CASRGQTSGNTIYF
J gene: TRBJ2-3; clone size: few; V gene: TRBV3-1; D gene: NA; CDR3 DNA: TGTGCCAGCAGCCGTACCTCCGGGGATGATACGCAGTATTTT; CDR3 protein: CASSRTSGDDTQYF
J gene: TRBJ1-1; clone size: NA; V gene: TRBV5-6; D gene: NA; CDR3 DNA: TGTGCCAGCAGCTTCGCGACAGAAGCTTTCTTT; CDR3 protein: CASSFATEAFF
J gene: TRBJ2-7; clone size: NA; V gene: TRBV25-1; D gene: NA; CDR3 DNA: TGTGCCAGCAGTCTCAAGGCAGGAGGTTACCACGAGCAGTACTTC; CDR3 protein: CASSLKAGGYHEQYF
J gene: TRBJ2-1; clone size: NA; V gene: TRBV10-3; D gene: TRBD2; CDR3 DNA: TGTGCCATCAGGGCTAGCGGGGGGTGGGCCTACAATGAGCAGTTCTTC; CDR3 protein: CAIRASGGWAYNEQFF
J gene: TRBJ2-7; clone size: few; V gene: TRBV5-1; D gene: NA; CDR3 DNA: TGCGCCACGCGAGAGAACTCAGCAACCTACGAGCAGTACTTC; CDR3 protein: CATRENSATYEQYF
J gene: TRBJ1-1; clone size: NA; V gene: TRBV6-6; D gene: NA; CDR3 DNA: TGTGCCAGCAGAAGGGACGGGGTGACTGAAGCTTTCTTT; CDR3 protein: CASRRDGVTEAFF
J gene: TRBJ2-1; clone size: NA; V gene: TRBV7-9; D gene: NA; CDR3 DNA: TGTGCCAGCAGCTTAGCCCCCGCCCTTAGCAACAATGAGCAGTTCTTC; CDR3 protein: CASSLAPALSNNEQFF
J gene: TRBJ1-2; clone size: NA; V gene: TRBV19; D gene: NA; CDR3 DNA: TGTGCCAGTAGGGTCGACAGGATCAGTGGCTACACCTTC; CDR3 protein: CASRVDRISGYTF
J gene: TRBJ1-2; clone size: few; V gene: TRBV5-1; D gene: NA; CDR3 DNA: TGCGCCAGCAGCTCTAACAGGGACCGGGGCTACACCTTC; CDR3 protein: CASSSNRDRGYTF
J gene: TRBJ2-4; clone size: NA; V gene: TRBV29-1; D gene: NA; CDR3 DNA: TGCAGCGTTGTCGTTCCTTTAGTTCGGGCCAAAAACATTCAGTACTTC; CDR3 protein: CSVVVPLVRAKNIQYF
J gene: TRBJ1-2; clone size: few; V gene: TRBV29-1; D gene: NA; CDR3 DNA: TGCAGCGTTGAAGGTCAGGGCCCCCGGGTCTATGGCTACACCTTC; CDR3 protein: CSVEGQGPRVYGYTF
J gene: TRBJ2-5; clone size: few; V gene: TRBV5-1; D gene: NA; CDR3 DNA: TGCGCCAGCAGCTTTACAGGAATAGGACAAGAGACCCAGTACTTC; CDR3 protein: CASSFTGIGQETQYF
J gene: TRBJ2-3; clone size: few; V gene: TRBV6-1; D gene: NA; CDR3 DNA: TGTGCCAGCAGTGAGTTCCGGATAGGTACAGATACGCAGTATTTT; CDR3 protein: CASSEFRIGTDTQYF
J gene: TRBJ2-1; clone size: few; V gene: TRBV20-1; D gene: NA; CDR3 DNA: TGCAGTGCTACTAACGTTCTCAGGCGGGATGAGAACAATGAGCAGTTCTTC; CDR3 protein: CSATNVLRRDENNEQFF
J gene: TRBJ2-7; clone size: NA; V gene: TRBV15; D gene: TRBD2; CDR3 DNA: TGTGCCACCAGCAGAGATCGAAGGCGGACTAGTACTACCTACGAGCAGTACTTC; CDR3 protein: CATSRDRRRTSTTYEQYF
J gene: TRBJ2-2; clone size: few; V gene: TRBV7-9; D gene: NA; CDR3 DNA: TGTGCCAGCAAGGACAGAGACACCGGGGAGCTGTTTTTT; CDR3 protein: CASKDRDTGELFF
J gene: TRBJ2-2; clone size: NA; V gene: TRBV7-9; D gene: NA; CDR3 DNA: TGTGCCAGCAGCCCCCGCGGACTGCGAAGCACCGGGGAGCTGTTTTTT; CDR3 protein: CASSPRGLRSTGELFF
J gene: TRBJ2-7; clone size: NA; V gene: TRBV7-8; D gene: TRBD1; CDR3 DNA: TGTGCCAGCAGTTATACCGGGACAGAGTACGACGAGCAGTACTTC; CDR3 protein: CASSYTGTEYDEQYF
J gene: TRBJ1-5; clone size: NA; V gene: TRBV2; D gene: NA; CDR3 DNA: TGTGCCAGCAGCGGACCGGGAATCGTCAATCAGCCCCAGCATTTT; CDR3 protein: CASSGPGIVNQPQHF
J gene: TRBJ2-6; clone size: NA; V gene: TRBV10-2; D gene: NA; CDR3 DNA: TGCGCCAGCAGGGGCGGCGGAAACTCTGGGGCCAACGTCCTGACTTTC; CDR3 protein: CASRGGGNSGANVLTF
J gene: TRBJ2-5; clone size: few; V gene: TRBV3-1; D gene: TRBD1; CDR3 DNA: TGTGCCAGCAGCCAAGTCATTGGGACAGGGGAGACCCAGTACTTC; CDR3 protein: CASSQVIGTGETQYF
J gene: TRBJ2-3; clone size: few; V gene: TRBV11-3; D gene: NA; CDR3 DNA: TGTGCCAGCAGCCACAGCCCCGGGGATACGCAGTATTTT; CDR3 protein: CASSHSPGDTQYF
J gene: TRBJ2-3; clone size: few; V gene: TRBV7-9; D gene: NA; CDR3 DNA: TGTGCCAGCAGCCCCTGGGGGACAGCGGGACGCACAGATACGCAGTATTTT; CDR3 protein: CASSPWGTAGRTDTQYF
J gene: TRBJ2-7; clone size: NA; V gene: TRBV15; D gene: NA; CDR3 DNA: TGTGCCACCAGCAGAGATGTGGGGGATTCCCTCTACGAGCAGTACTTC; CDR3 protein: CATSRDVGDSLYEQYF
J gene: TRBJ2-7; clone size: NA; V gene: TRBV6-1; D gene: NA; CDR3 DNA: TGTGCCAGCAGAAGACAGGGAGGAGGGGACGAGCAGTACTTC; CDR3 protein: CASRRQGGGDEQYF
J gene: TRBJ2-1; clone size: few; V gene: TRBV15; D gene: NA; CDR3 DNA: TGTGCCACCAGCAGACCCCACAATGAGCAGTTCTTC; CDR3 protein: CATSRPHNEQFF